The 9 T cell receptor beta chains reported below all come from one sample, sequenced in a study of T cell responses to AZD1222 COVID-19 vaccine. Using immunoSEQ multiplex PCR, the repertoire was profiled, and TCRdb retains in-frame clones only, with some absent. The sample has approximately 120,000 clones, over 90% seen once. This material consisted of peripheral blood, taken on day 0 of AZD1222 vaccination. The receptors were sampled from an adult in good health.

The chain has TRBV2 and TRBJ2-1, with D possibly being TRBD2 (6 bases). CDR3 length equals 17 residues. CDR1 is SNHLY, CDR2 FYNNEI, per germline. Trimming took 4 bases from V and 0 from J, leaving 16 bases between them. The CDR3 DNA reads TGTGCCAGCAGTGTGGCCCAAACTAGCCCCTCCTACAATGAGCAGTTCTTC. Its protein is CASSVAQTSPSYNEQFF.

The V and J genes are TRBV29-1 and TRBJ2-2; D might be TRBD2 (5 bases). The CDR3 sequence is 14 residues long. The V end was cut by 1 base, the J end by 8 bases, with 14 bases between. Germline CDR1 SQVTM, CDR2 ANQGSEA. The CDR3 region is CSVEVEEPGGELFF. CDR3 coding DNA: TGCAGCGTTGAAGTAGAGGAGCCGGGAGGGGAGCTGTTTTTT.

The gene calls are TRBV5-4 and TRBJ1-2, with unresolved D. The V end was cut by 0 bases, the J end by 8 bases, with 8 bases between. CDR1 and CDR2 from the germline V gene are SGHNT and YYREEE (reference sequence). There are 12 residues in the CDR3. The CDR3 DNA reads TGTGCCAGCAGCTTGGGTGTCGGAGGCTACACCTTC. Amino acid sequence: CASSLGVGGYTF.

V is TRBV5-1 and J is TRBJ1-2; D call uncertain. The CDR3 contains 13 residues. V dropped 2 bases and J dropped 5 bases, with 10 bases sitting between them. Germline V gene sequence: CDR1 SGHRS, CDR2 YFSETQ. This CDR3 is CASSFGIHYGYTF. The CDR3, as DNA: TGCGCCAGCAGCTTCGGGATCCATTATGGCTACACCTTC.

This clone is a singleton in its sample. This chain joins TRBV10-3 and TRBJ1-5; D gene ambiguous. Germline V CDR1 and CDR2: ENHRY, SYGVKD. Deletions cut 3 bases from V and 6 bases from J, with 18 bases between. CDR3 length: 16 amino acids. CDR3 nucleotide sequence: TGTGCCATCAGTGACGCCCGGGATCCGGCGGGTCAGCCCCAGCATTTT. Translated, it gives CAISDARDPAGQPQHF.

V gene TRBV30 combines with J gene TRBJ1-6; 10 nucleotides line up with TRBD1. Germline lookup yields CDR1 GTSNPN and CDR2 SVGIG (reference sequence). The CDR3 covers 15 residues. J was trimmed by 10 bases and V by 1 base; bases with no gene match: 7. The CDR3 DNA reads as TGTGCCTGGAGTGCACGGACAGGGGGATTATCACCCCTCCACTTT. It yields the protein CAWSARTGGLSPLHF.

V gene TRBV5-1 combines with J gene TRBJ1-4; no clear D. Germline-derived CDR1 and CDR2 are SGHRS and YFSETQ. The V end was cut by 5 bases, the J end by 3 bases, with 14 bases between. The CDR3 is 15 amino acids. CDR3 sequence (DNA): TGCGCCAGCAGTCGGGCCGCCCATTCTAATGAAAAACTGTTTTTT. Its translation is CASSRAAHSNEKLFF.

This chain joins TRBV6-4 and TRBJ1-3; 8 bases map to TRBD1. This CDR3 has 16 residues. With 8 bases clipped from V and 7 bases from J, the junction kept 16 bases outside the gene matches. Germline V gene lookup returns CDR1 MRHNA and CDR2 SNTAGT. CDR3: CASGSTGAESRNTIYF. CDR3 in DNA: TGTGCCAGCGGATCGACAGGGGCCGAAAGTAGGAACACCATATATTTT.

CDR3: CASAGPNTGELFF. CDR3 DNA: TGTGCCTCAGCGGGGCCCAACACCGGGGAGCTGTTTTTT. This chain uses TRBV30 with TRBJ2-2; TRBD2 aligns across 7 bases. After removal of 7 bases from V and 2 bases from J, the junction contained 4 bases not matched to a gene. The CDR3 contains 13 residues. The germline V gene encodes CDR1 GTSNPN and CDR2 SVGIG (reference sequence).